The T cell receptor beta chain under discussion was sequenced for a study of shared clonotypes between healthy human individuals. The assay was immunoSEQ multiplex PCR, and TCRdb's table has in-frame clones only and misses some. Of about 670,000 clones listed, 72% were seen once; the top ten hold approximately 2%. This CDR3 comprises 13 residues. Germline V gene sequence: CDR1 SGHTA, CDR2 FQGNSA. V lost 7 bases to trimming and J lost 0 bases, with 7 bases between them. This clone was recorded only once. The TCR was taken from a woman in her twenties or thirties in good health. The sequenced material came from memory CD4+ T cells sorted from blood. Regarding subset: CD45RA-negative fraction. V gene TRBV7-2 combines with J gene TRBJ2-1; perhaps TRBD2 as D (6 bases). CDR3 DNA sequence: TGTGCCAGCAAACTAGCCTCCTACAATGAGCAGTTCTTC. Translating gives CASKLASYNEQFF.